These T cell receptor beta chains were read from a single sample in a study of blood T cell repertoires in COVID-19. Sequencing was performed with immunoSEQ multiplex PCR; in TCRdb, only in-frame clones are kept and a portion is missing. The data hold some 61,000 clones, with 80% to 90% observed a single time. The sample taken for sequencing was peripheral blood. The receptor source for this set is a man aged 30 to 45 with acute or convalescent COVID-19. Each CDR3 is given with its conserved first and last residue. A D gene is named only where the DNA matches it firmly. Clone size is not always given. Where it is, it says once, few, many or a class for expanded clones.

CDR3aa: CAWRRGTVSEQYF
CDR3nt: TGTGCCTGGAGGAGGGGGACAGTGAGCGAGCAGTACTTC
d_gene: TRBD1
abundance: .
j_gene: TRBJ2-7
len: 13
v_gene: TRBV30

CDR3aa: CASSLSGAGELFF
CDR3nt: TGTGCCAGCAGCTTAAGCGGGGCCGGGGAGCTGTTTTTT
d_gene: TRBD2
abundance: .
j_gene: TRBJ2-2
len: 13
v_gene: TRBV7-9

CDR3aa: CASSLGSANTGELFF
CDR3nt: TGTGCCAGCAGCCTCGGGTCTGCGAACACCGGGGAGCTGTTTTTT
d_gene: .
abundance: .
j_gene: TRBJ2-2
len: 15
v_gene: TRBV5-4

CDR3aa: CATSETGIHEQYF
CDR3nt: TGTGCCACCAGTGAAACAGGGATCCACGAGCAGTACTTC
d_gene: .
abundance: .
j_gene: TRBJ2-7
len: 13
v_gene: TRBV24-1

CDR3aa: CASSYSWRGTGELFF
CDR3nt: TGTGCCAGCAGTTACTCGTGGCGAGGCACCGGGGAGCTGTTTTTT
d_gene: .
abundance: .
j_gene: TRBJ2-2
len: 15
v_gene: TRBV6-2/TRBV6-3

CDR3aa: CASRTQGGDDLLQETQYF
CDR3nt: TGTGCCAGCAGGACACAGGGCGGCGACGATCTACTCCAAGAGACCCAGTACTTC
d_gene: .
abundance: .
j_gene: TRBJ2-5
len: 18
v_gene: TRBV5-4

CDR3aa: CASSYWSGSYEQYF
CDR3nt: TGTGCCAGCAGTTACTGGAGCGGCTCCTACGAGCAGTACTTC
d_gene: .
abundance: .
j_gene: TRBJ2-7
len: 14
v_gene: TRBV6-2/TRBV6-3

CDR3aa: CASGLIAVNEQFF
CDR3nt: TGTGCCAGCGGTTTAATAGCCGTCAATGAGCAGTTCTTC
d_gene: .
abundance: .
j_gene: TRBJ2-1
len: 13
v_gene: TRBV14

CDR3aa: CASSLGLATDTQYF
CDR3nt: TGTGCCAGCAGCCTCGGCCTAGCGACAGATACGCAGTATTTT
d_gene: .
abundance: .
j_gene: TRBJ2-3
len: 14
v_gene: TRBV7-8

CDR3aa: CASRRTSDFYNEQFF
CDR3nt: TGTGCCAGCAGGCGCACTAGCGACTTCTACAATGAGCAGTTCTTC
d_gene: TRBD2
abundance: .
j_gene: TRBJ2-1
len: 15
v_gene: TRBV6-5

CDR3aa: CASRLGTVVNTEAFF
CDR3nt: TGTGCCAGCAGGCTCGGGACAGTGGTGAACACTGAAGCTTTCTTT
d_gene: TRBD1
abundance: .
j_gene: TRBJ1-1
len: 15
v_gene: TRBV2

CDR3aa: CASTISPEDIQYF
CDR3nt: TGTGCCAGCACGATCAGCCCTGAGGACATTCAGTACTTC
d_gene: .
abundance: .
j_gene: TRBJ2-4
len: 13
v_gene: TRBV11-2

CDR3aa: CASSLGPYTGELFF
CDR3nt: TGTGCCAGCAGCTTGGGCCCATACACCGGGGAGCTGTTTTTT
d_gene: .
abundance: .
j_gene: TRBJ2-2
len: 14
v_gene: TRBV7-2

CDR3aa: CASTGGFNQPQHF
CDR3nt: TGTGCCAGCACCGGGGGTTTCAATCAGCCCCAGCATTTT
d_gene: .
abundance: .
j_gene: TRBJ1-5
len: 13
v_gene: TRBV6-5

CDR3aa: CASSAVRGGGYTF
CDR3nt: TGTGCCAGCAGTGCGGTCAGGGGTGGAGGCTACACCTTC
d_gene: .
abundance: .
j_gene: TRBJ1-2
len: 13
v_gene: TRBV2

CDR3aa: CASTPNYEQYF
CDR3nt: TGTGCCAGCACCCCTAACTACGAGCAGTACTTC
d_gene: .
abundance: large
j_gene: TRBJ2-7
len: 11
v_gene: TRBV2

CDR3aa: CASSNRPVGTDTQYF
CDR3nt: TGTGCCAGCAGTAACAGACCCGTTGGCACAGATACGCAGTATTTT
d_gene: .
abundance: .
j_gene: TRBJ2-3
len: 15
v_gene: TRBV6-5

CDR3aa: CASRHEGKNTEAFF
CDR3nt: TGTGCCAGCAGGCATGAGGGAAAGAACACTGAAGCTTTCTTT
d_gene: .
abundance: .
j_gene: TRBJ1-1
len: 14
v_gene: TRBV3-1/TRBV3-2

CDR3aa: CASRGGVINQPQHF
CDR3nt: TGCGCCAGCCGCGGGGGGGTAATAAACCAGCCCCAGCATTTT
d_gene: .
abundance: few
j_gene: TRBJ1-5
len: 14
v_gene: TRBV10-2

CDR3aa: CASSTGLIYGYTF
CDR3nt: TGTGCCAGCAGTACGGGACTGATTTATGGCTACACCTTC
d_gene: .
abundance: once
j_gene: TRBJ1-2
len: 13
v_gene: TRBV6-5

CDR3aa: CASSLAGGKQETQYF
CDR3nt: TGTGCCAGCAGTTTAGCGGGAGGGAAACAAGAGACCCAGTACTTC
d_gene: TRBD2
abundance: few
j_gene: TRBJ2-5
len: 15
v_gene: TRBV28

CDR3aa: CASSFVTGVNTGELFF
CDR3nt: TGCGCCAGCAGCTTCGTCACGGGAGTGAACACCGGGGAGCTGTTTTTT
d_gene: .
abundance: .
j_gene: TRBJ2-2
len: 16
v_gene: TRBV5-1

CDR3aa: CASRADRGGSDEQFF
CDR3nt: TGTGCCAGCAGAGCGGACAGGGGCGGTAGCGATGAGCAGTTCTTC
d_gene: TRBD1
abundance: .
j_gene: TRBJ2-1
len: 15
v_gene: TRBV2

CDR3aa: CASTRSGTDTQYF
CDR3nt: TGTGCCAGCACTCGGTCCGGGACAGATACGCAGTATTTT
d_gene: .
abundance: .
j_gene: TRBJ2-3
len: 13
v_gene: TRBV6-5

CDR3aa: CASSPRTPGVADTQYF
CDR3nt: TGTGCCAGCAGCCCCCGGACCCCCGGGGTAGCAGATACGCAGTATTTT
d_gene: .
abundance: .
j_gene: TRBJ2-3
len: 16
v_gene: TRBV7-6

CDR3aa: CASSSVDRGTGEQFF
CDR3nt: TGTGCCAGCAGTTCCGTCGACAGGGGCACCGGTGAGCAGTTCTTC
d_gene: TRBD1
abundance: once
j_gene: TRBJ2-1
len: 15
v_gene: TRBV6-5

CDR3aa: CASSLWGVYNEQFF
CDR3nt: TGCGCCAGCAGCCTCTGGGGGGTATACAATGAGCAGTTCTTC
d_gene: .
abundance: .
j_gene: TRBJ2-1
len: 14
v_gene: TRBV4-1

CDR3aa: CASTPGAGVYNEQFF
CDR3nt: TGTGCCAGCACGCCGGGCGCGGGAGTTTACAATGAGCAGTTCTTC
d_gene: TRBD2
abundance: .
j_gene: TRBJ2-1
len: 15
v_gene: TRBV27

CDR3aa: CSVVYLSVNTEAFF
CDR3nt: TGCAGCGTTGTCTACCTTTCCGTGAACACTGAAGCTTTCTTT
d_gene: .
abundance: .
j_gene: TRBJ1-1
len: 14
v_gene: TRBV29-1

CDR3aa: CASRPGTSSNQPQHF
CDR3nt: TGCGCCAGCCGCCCCGGGACAAGTAGCAATCAGCCCCAGCATTTT
d_gene: .
abundance: .
j_gene: TRBJ1-5
len: 15
v_gene: TRBV5-1

CDR3aa: CASAGQLARGTQYF
CDR3nt: TGTGCCAGCGCCGGACAGCTGGCTAGAGGGACCCAGTACTTC
d_gene: .
abundance: .
j_gene: TRBJ2-5
len: 14
v_gene: TRBV2

CDR3aa: CASSVAGEVYEQFF
CDR3nt: TGTGCCAGCAGCGTAGCGGGAGAGGTGTATGAGCAGTTCTTC
d_gene: .
abundance: few
j_gene: TRBJ2-1
len: 14
v_gene: TRBV9

CDR3aa: CASGTSGMQFF
CDR3nt: TGTGCCAGCGGGACTAGCGGAATGCAGTTCTTC
d_gene: TRBD2
abundance: .
j_gene: TRBJ2-1
len: 11
v_gene: TRBV5-4

CDR3aa: CATSDLRVAGGSDTQYF
CDR3nt: TGTGCCACCAGTGATTTGAGGGTAGCGGGAGGATCAGATACGCAGTATTTT
d_gene: TRBD2
abundance: .
j_gene: TRBJ2-3
len: 17
v_gene: TRBV24-1

CDR3aa: CASSTPGTGYEKLFF
CDR3nt: TGCGCCAGCAGCACCCCCGGGACAGGGTATGAAAAACTGTTTTTT
d_gene: TRBD1
abundance: .
j_gene: TRBJ1-4
len: 15
v_gene: TRBV5-1

CDR3aa: CASSLVGVEQYF
CDR3nt: TGTGCCAGCAGCTTGGTGGGAGTCGAGCAGTACTTC
d_gene: .
abundance: .
j_gene: TRBJ2-7
len: 12
v_gene: TRBV5-6

CDR3aa: CAINSGKDNEQFF
CDR3nt: TGTGCCATCAACAGCGGGAAAGACAATGAGCAGTTCTTC
d_gene: TRBD2
abundance: once
j_gene: TRBJ2-1
len: 13
v_gene: TRBV10-3

CDR3aa: CASSLGGENTIYF
CDR3nt: TGTGCCAGCAGCTTGGGCGGGGAAAACACCATATATTTT
d_gene: .
abundance: .
j_gene: TRBJ1-3
len: 13
v_gene: TRBV5-4

CDR3aa: CSVVGLLRNTEAFF
CDR3nt: TGCAGCGTTGTCGGTTTACTGAGGAACACTGAAGCTTTCTTT
d_gene: .
abundance: .
j_gene: TRBJ1-1
len: 14
v_gene: TRBV29-1

CDR3aa: CASRPDSWTSAREQYF
CDR3nt: TGTGCCAGCAGACCTGACTCATGGACTAGCGCCCGCGAGCAGTACTTC
d_gene: TRBD2
abundance: .
j_gene: TRBJ2-7
len: 16
v_gene: TRBV28

CDR3aa: CAIQQGNRDTGELFF
CDR3nt: TGTGCCATCCAGCAGGGGAACAGGGACACCGGGGAGCTGTTTTTT
d_gene: .
abundance: .
j_gene: TRBJ2-2
len: 15
v_gene: TRBV6-5

CDR3aa: CASSRRQGAYNEQFF
CDR3nt: TGTGCCAGCAGCCGCAGACAGGGCGCTTACAATGAGCAGTTCTTC
d_gene: TRBD1
abundance: few
j_gene: TRBJ2-1
len: 15
v_gene: TRBV3-1/TRBV3-2

CDR3aa: CASSESGTTDTQYF
CDR3nt: TGTGCCAGCAGTGAATCTGGCACCACAGATACGCAGTATTTT
d_gene: .
abundance: few
j_gene: TRBJ2-3
len: 14
v_gene: TRBV6-4

CDR3aa: CASSYTSGKAGELFF
CDR3nt: TGCGCCAGCAGCTATACTAGCGGGAAGGCCGGGGAGCTGTTTTTT
d_gene: TRBD2
abundance: .
j_gene: TRBJ2-2
len: 15
v_gene: TRBV5-1

CDR3aa: CASSLGGFVDTQYF
CDR3nt: TGTGCCAGCAGCCTCGGGGGGTTCGTGGATACGCAGTATTTT
d_gene: TRBD2
abundance: few
j_gene: TRBJ2-3
len: 14
v_gene: TRBV11-2

CDR3aa: CASSPTGLNTEAFF
CDR3nt: TGTGCCAGCAGCCCGACAGGATTGAACACTGAAGCTTTCTTT
d_gene: .
abundance: .
j_gene: TRBJ1-1
len: 14
v_gene: TRBV9

CDR3aa: CASSVGQGAREQYF
CDR3nt: TGTGCCAGCAGCGTGGGACAGGGGGCGAGAGAGCAGTACTTC
d_gene: TRBD1
abundance: .
j_gene: TRBJ2-7
len: 14
v_gene: TRBV9

CDR3aa: CSVGSGGSGLETQYF
CDR3nt: TGCAGCGTAGGGTCGGGTGGGAGTGGGTTGGAGACCCAGTACTTC
d_gene: .
abundance: .
j_gene: TRBJ2-5
len: 15
v_gene: TRBV29-1

CDR3aa: CASSYSSGRAEQFF
CDR3nt: TGTGCCAGCAGTTACTCTAGCGGGAGGGCAGAGCAGTTCTTC
d_gene: TRBD2
abundance: .
j_gene: TRBJ2-1
len: 14
v_gene: TRBV6-5

CDR3aa: CASSSGTDTQYF
CDR3nt: TGTGCCAGCAGCTCCGGCACAGATACGCAGTATTTT
d_gene: .
abundance: .
j_gene: TRBJ2-3
len: 12
v_gene: TRBV28

CDR3aa: CASSLMGTRAANKEQFF
CDR3nt: TGTGCCAGCAGCTTAATGGGGACTAGGGCGGCGAATAAGGAGCAGTTCTTC
d_gene: TRBD2
abundance: .
j_gene: TRBJ2-1
len: 17
v_gene: TRBV7-3